This TCR beta chain was observed in a study of cytomegalovirus exposure and HLA in healthy donors. Overall study results and limits: CMV serostatus was the sole immune exposure data available.

The PCR used 60 Vbeta and 13 Jbeta primers. Method: immunoSEQ multiplex PCR; TCRdb's copy keeps in-frame clones and lacks some. The sample lists 80,000 to 95,000 clones, over 60% occurring once. CDR3 length: 15 residues. The germline V gene has CDR1 LNHDA and CDR2 SQIVND (reference sequence). Trimming removed 6 bases from V and 0 bases from J, with 9 bases in between. As concerns this clone: Its antigen is still unknown.

The source is a female donor in good health and CMV-seronegative. The sample comprised PBMCs. The chain uses TRBV19 and TRBJ2-6; no definite D call. CDR3 sequence (DNA): TGTGCCAGTAGGCGCCGGGTCTCTGGGGCCAACGTCCTGACTTTC. Protein sequence: CASRRRVSGANVLTF.